This passage covers 23 T cell receptor beta chains from one sample sequenced in a study of blood T cell repertoires in COVID-19. Measured with immunoSEQ multiplex PCR; TCRdb has only the in-frame clones, and not every one. In the table there are roughly 80,000 clones, roughly 85% of which are singletons. The sequenced material came from peripheral blood. Source of these receptors: a woman of 80 years or more with active or convalescent COVID-19.

This chain connects TRBV7-2 to TRBJ2-2; TRBD1 might be the D (8 bases). The CDR3 is 18 amino acids. CDR1 SGHTA and CDR2 FQGNSA come from the germline V gene. Trimming shortened V by 1 base and J by 5 bases, and 20 bases separated the two germline ends. CDR3 nucleotide sequence: TGTGCCAGCAGCTTAGTAGCGGGCAGGGGGCGTGTTACCGGGGAGCTGTTTTTT. Amino acid sequence: CASSLVAGRGRVTGELFF.

This rearrangement joins TRBV6-5 to TRBJ2-7, with 10 bases lining up with TRBD2. Germline V gene sequence: CDR1 MNHEY, CDR2 SVGAGI. J lost 4 bases, V lost 4 bases, and 4 bases had no gene match. This CDR3 comprises 14 residues. The chain's CDR3 is CASSLTTSGYEQYF. Written as DNA, the CDR3 is TGTGCCAGCAGTTTGACGACTAGCGGGTACGAGCAGTACTTC.

This clone was detected once. The chain has TRBV6-5 and TRBJ1-3; 7 nucleotides agree with TRBD1. CDR1 is MNHEY, CDR2 SVGAGI, per germline. This CDR3 is 15 amino acids long. V shed 7 bases and J 2 bases; nucleotides not matched to a gene: 8. CDR3 protein: CASTTGRIAGNTIYF. The CDR3 region has the DNA TGTGCCAGCACGACAGGGAGGATAGCTGGAAACACCATATATTTT.

This chain connects TRBV29-1 to TRBJ2-7; TRBD1 matches at 10 bases. The CDR3 spans 13 residues. Trimming cost V 4 bases and J 4 bases; bases outside gene matches: 4. The germline CDR1 and CDR2 sequences are SQVTM and ANQGSEA. CDR3 in amino acids: CSVALGQGYEQYF. The DNA of the CDR3 is TGCAGCGTTGCCCTGGGACAGGGGTACGAGCAGTACTTC.

The V and J genes are TRBV28 and TRBJ1-4; D ambiguous. The CDR3 covers 15 residues. V lost 5 bases, J lost 5 bases, and 15 bases lay in between. In germline, CDR1 is MDHEN, CDR2 SYDVKM. CDR3 residues: CASSESGRPNEKLFF. In DNA, the CDR3 is TGTGCCAGCAGTGAGAGCGGAAGGCCGAATGAAAAACTGTTTTTT.

The rearrangement uses TRBV6-2 or TRBV6-3 and TRBJ1-1; the match to TRBD1 covers 9 bases. The junction had 5 bases not matched to a gene; V was cut back by 5 bases and J by 1 base. Germline lookup yields CDR1 MNHEY and CDR2 SVGEGT. The CDR3 runs to 15 residues. The CDR3 sequence: CASSDPQGANTEAFF. The CDR3, as DNA: TGTGCCAGCAGTGACCCACAGGGGGCGAACACTGAAGCTTTCTTT.

This clone was counted a few times. The chain uses TRBV11-2 and TRBJ1-4; TRBD1 agrees at 12 bases. Germline trimming cut 5 bases from V and 11 bases from J; bases unmatched to any gene: 12. CDR1 is SGHAT and CDR2 is FQNNGV in the germline V gene. The CDR3 is made up of 16 amino acids. For the CDR3, the DNA is TGTGCCAGCAGCCCCCAACTCGGGACAGGGGGCGGCAAACTGTTTTTT. It translates to CASSPQLGTGGGKLFF. Full variable domain (rest looked up from reference TRBV11-2 and TRBJ1-4): EAGVAQSPRYKIIEKRQSVAFWCNPISGHATLYWYQQILGQGPKLLIQFQNNGVVDDSQLPKDRFSAERLKGVDSTLKIQPAKLEDSAVYLCASSPQLGTGGGKLFFGSGTQLSVL.

The chain has TRBV24-1 and TRBJ2-1, with TRBD2 matching 15 bases. The CDR3 consists of 18 residues. Germline V gene sequence: CDR1 KGHDR, CDR2 SFDVKD. J lost 8 bases, V lost 4 bases, and 11 bases had no gene match. CDR3 sequence: CATSDQRGLAGGPDEQFF. In DNA form, the CDR3 reads TGTGCCACCAGTGACCAACGTGGACTAGCGGGAGGGCCCGATGAGCAGTTCTTC.

The gene calls are TRBV18 and TRBJ2-5, with 7 nucleotides matching TRBD1. The CDR3 is made up of 14 amino acids. The V segment lost 3 bases and the J segment 4 bases; nucleotides outside the gene matches: 5. Germline V CDR1 and CDR2: KGHSH, LQKENI. The CDR3 DNA is TGTGCCAGCTCACCCACAGGGGTGCGAGAGACCCAGTACTTC. This sequence encodes CASSPTGVRETQYF.

J is TRBJ1-5 and V is TRBV6-5; 7 nucleotides line up with TRBD1. The V gene end was trimmed by 5 bases and the J gene end by 3 bases; junction bases not matched to a gene: 4. From germline, CDR1 is MNHEY and CDR2 SVGAGI. The CDR3 extends over 14 amino acids. As DNA, the CDR3 is TGTGCCAGCAGTCAGGACAGGACCAATCAGCCCCAGCATTTT. This codes for CASSQDRTNQPQHF.

This clone was observed once. The CDR3: CASSPRWRGGTGELFF. DNA for the CDR3: TGTGCCAGCAGCCCCCGGTGGCGGGGGGGGACCGGGGAGCTGTTTTTT. The gene calls are TRBV27 and TRBJ2-2; 9 nucleotides match TRBD2. This CDR3 comprises 16 residues. The germline V gene has CDR1 MNHEY and CDR2 SMNVEV (reference sequence). The trim removed 6 bases at V and 5 bases at J, leaving 10 bases unmatched.

The chain joins TRBV7-2 to TRBJ1-3, with a weak D call TRBD1 (6 bases). V gave up 7 bases and J gave up 5 bases, with 15 bases separating them. The CDR3 is made up of 14 amino acids. The germline CDR1 and CDR2 sequences are SGHTA and FQGNSA. The CDR3 region is CASTAGGGRNTIYF. The DNA of the CDR3 is TGTGCCAGCACCGCCGGGGGGGGCAGAAACACCATATATTTT.

The genes are TRBV27 and TRBJ1-5; D gene uncertain. There are 12 residues in the CDR3. With 7 bases removed from V and 2 bases from J, the gap between germline ends came to 6 bases. The V gene's germline CDR1 is MNHEY and CDR2 SMNVEV (reference sequence). CDR3 in amino acids: CASKTGNQPQHF. The CDR3 coding sequence is TGTGCCAGCAAAACGGGCAATCAGCCCCAGCATTTT.

The chain uses TRBV5-4 and TRBJ2-1; D unresolved. V gave up 5 bases and J gave up 11 bases, with 17 bases separating them. This CDR3 has 13 residues. The V gene's germline CDR1 is SGHNT and CDR2 YYREEE (reference sequence). The CDR3 DNA reads as TGTGCCAGCAGTTTCGGGTCCCTCAGACAGCAGTTCTTC. As protein: CASSFGSLRQQFF.

V usage is TRBV10-3 and J usage is TRBJ1-1; the D gene is possibly TRBD1 (5 bases). The CDR3 is 14 amino acids. Trimming shortened V by 6 bases and J by 0 bases, and 11 bases separated the two germline ends. Germline-derived CDR1 and CDR2 are ENHRY and SYGVKD. CDR3 DNA sequence: TGTGCCATCAGGGAGACAGAGATGAACACTGAAGCTTTCTTT. Its translation is CAIRETEMNTEAFF.

The rearrangement links TRBV5-1 to TRBJ2-1, with D unclear. The CDR3 spans 12 residues. V dropped 0 bases and J dropped 8 bases, with 6 bases sitting between them. From germline, CDR1 is SGHRS and CDR2 YFSETQ. CDR3: CASSLDPHEQFF. The CDR3 bases are TGCGCCAGCAGCTTGGATCCTCATGAGCAGTTCTTC.

V and J are TRBV5-4 and TRBJ2-3; a possible D gene is TRBD2 (6 bases). The germline gives CDR1 SGHNT, CDR2 YYREEE (reference sequence). Trimming pared 1 base from V and 3 bases from J, leaving 9 bases between. CDR3 length: 14 residues. The CDR3 DNA sequence: TGTGCCAGCAGCTTGAGACTAGGTACAGATACGCAGTATTTT. Translating gives CASSLRLGTDTQYF.

The V and J genes are TRBV20-1 and TRBJ2-2, with 9 nucleotides matching TRBD1. Germline assignment: CDR1 DFQATT and CDR2 SNEGSKA (reference sequence). CDR3 length: 11 residues. J gave up 12 bases and V 5 bases, and 4 bases lay outside the gene matches. The CDR3 loop is CSARDRVQLFF. In DNA, the CDR3 is TGCAGTGCTCGGGACAGGGTTCAGCTGTTTTTT.

The rearrangement links TRBV24-1 to TRBJ1-2, with 7 bases fitting TRBD1. With V trimmed by 5 bases and J by 8 bases, 19 bases remained unmatched. This CDR3 region has 17 residues. From germline, CDR1 is KGHDR and CDR2 SFDVKD. CDR3: CATSGTPGLDRVSGYTF. The CDR3 bases are TGTGCCACCAGTGGAACTCCCGGCCTTGACAGGGTGAGCGGCTACACCTTC.

Only a few counts were recorded for this clone. The chain joins TRBV7-8 to TRBJ2-2; maybe TRBD1 (5 bases). In germline, CDR1 is SGHVS, CDR2 FQNEAQ. V was trimmed by 3 bases and J by 4 bases, leaving 12 bases between them. This CDR3 is built from 15 residues. The CDR3 sequence: CASSFRDSSTGELFF. The CDR3, as DNA: TGTGCCAGCAGCTTCCGAGACAGTAGCACCGGGGAGCTGTTTTTT. Supplemented by reference TRBV7-8 and TRBJ2-2, the full variable domain reads GAGVSQSPRYKVAKRGQDVALRCDPISGHVSLFWYQQALGQGPEFLTYFQNEAQLDKSGLPSDRFFAERPEGSVSTLKIQRTQQEDSAVYLCASSFRDSSTGELFFGEGSRLTVL.

The CDR3 sequence: CASSGHGGPYEQYF. CDR3 bases: TGTGCCAGCAGCGGCCATGGGGGCCCCTACGAGCAGTACTTC. The rearrangement links TRBV7-9 to TRBJ2-7, with D tentatively TRBD1 (6 bases). CDR1 is SEHNR and CDR2 is FQNEAQ in the germline V gene (reference sequence). Trimming stripped 5 bases from V and 2 bases from J, with 13 bases between. This CDR3 has 14 residues. The full variable domain, in which reference TRBV7-9 and TRBJ2-7 provide the parts outside the CDR3, is DTGVSQNPRHKITKRGQNVTFRCDPISEHNRLYWYRQTLGQGPEFLTYFQNEAQLEKSRLLSDRFSAERPKGSFSTLEIQRTEQGDSAMYLCASSGHGGPYEQYFGPGTRLTVT.

The V call is TRBV6-1, the J call TRBJ1-4; 8 bases match TRBD1. The CDR3 has 15 amino acids. Trimming cost V 0 bases and J 8 bases; bases outside gene matches: 5. Germline CDR1 reads MNHNS; CDR2 reads SASEGT. Written as DNA, the CDR3 is TGTGCCAGCAGTGAAGCGGGCAGGGGGCTAGAAAAACTGTTTTTT. Its translation is CASSEAGRGLEKLFF.

This rearrangement joins TRBV6-1 to TRBJ2-4, with D perhaps TRBD1 (6 bases). Germline values: CDR1 MNHNS, CDR2 SASEGT. With 6 bases removed from V and 1 base from J, the gap between germline ends came to 16 bases. The CDR3 contains 16 residues. CDR3 sequence (DNA): TGTGCCAGCAGAGAACAGGGTATTGTGGCCAAAAACATTCAGTACTTC. It specifies CASREQGIVAKNIQYF.